This note documents a single T cell receptor beta chain sequence. This CDR3 is 17 amino acids long. Germline V gives CDR1 GTSNPN, CDR2 SVGIG (reference sequence). J gave up 4 bases and V 2 bases, and 12 bases lay outside the gene matches. The method was immunoSEQ multiplex PCR; TCRdb's version includes in-frame clones alone and lacks a portion of them. Of 200,000 to 250,000 clones listed, around 82% were seen once; the top ten hold about 7%. This entry comes from a study of blood T cell repertoires in COVID-19. At the level of the study: The cDNA or gDNA used as material had been derived from T cells, B-cell-depleted T cells, or PBMCs.

Specimen: peripheral blood. V gene TRBV30 combines with J gene TRBJ2-2, with 8 bases matching TRBD2. This TCR was recovered from a woman in her 70s with acute or convalescent COVID-19. The CDR3 sequence is CAWSSPWRGARTGELFF. The CDR3 DNA reads TGTGCCTGGAGTTCCCCTTGGCGGGGGGCCCGCACCGGGGAGCTGTTTTTT. The whole variable domain, filled in from reference TRBV30 and TRBJ2-2, reads SQTIHQWPATLVQPVGSPLSLECTVEGTSNPNLYWYRQAAGRGLQLLFYSVGIGQISSEVPQNLSASRPQDRQFILSSKKLLLSDSGFYLCAWSSPWRGARTGELFFGEGSRLTVL.